This entry lists 21 T cell receptor beta chains sequenced from one sample in a study of T cells after somatic rescue of genetic block. Assay used: immunoSEQ multiplex PCR; TCRdb lists only in-frame clones, some missing. This table holds roughly 51,000 clones, approximately 96% found once. Sequenced: peripheral blood mononuclear cells (PBMCs). The receptors stem from a child younger than two.

The table lists this clone with a count of one. V gene TRBV4-2 combines with J gene TRBJ2-3; 8 bases line up with TRBD2. V trimming: 3 bases; J trimming: 4 bases; junction bases outside the gene matches: 9. This CDR3 has 16 amino acids. CDR1 is LGHNA, CDR2 YNFKEQ, per germline. As DNA, the CDR3 is TGTGCCAGCAGCCATCCCGGGAGGGCTTTTCCAGATACGCAGTATTTT. Residues: CASSHPGRAFPDTQYF.

V usage is TRBV27 and J usage is TRBJ2-7, with 9 bases that match TRBD2. Germline values: CDR1 MNHEY, CDR2 SMNVEV (reference sequence). This CDR3 is built from 13 residues. J lost 4 bases, V lost 2 bases, and 0 bases had no gene match. The DNA of the CDR3 is TGTGCCAGCAGTTTAGCGGGAGGGTACGAGCAGTACTTC. Translated, it gives CASSLAGGYEQYF.

This chain connects TRBV29-1 to TRBJ1-2; maybe TRBD1 (6 bases). This CDR3 region has 12 residues. The ends were cut back, 6 bases at V and 0 bases at J, with 8 bases in the middle. The germline CDR1 and CDR2 sequences are SQVTM and ANQGSEA. CDR3 in amino acids: CSVRTANYGYTF. For the CDR3, the DNA is TGCAGCGTCCGGACAGCTAACTATGGCTACACCTTC.

The chain links TRBV4-3 to TRBJ2-3; tentative D call: TRBD2 (6 bases). The CDR3 is 18 amino acids. The germline V gene encodes CDR1 LGHNA and CDR2 YSLEER. V was cut by 1 base and J by 2 bases, with 19 bases left in between. The CDR3 sequence: CASSQGLKWEVSTDTQYF. DNA of the CDR3: TGCGCCAGCAGCCAAGGTCTTAAGTGGGAGGTATCCACAGATACGCAGTATTTT.

This rearrangement joins TRBV29-1 to TRBJ1-2, with D perhaps matching TRBD1 (6 bases). The germline gives CDR1 SQVTM, CDR2 ANQGSEA. V shed 4 bases and J shed 4 bases, with 13 bases lying between them. CDR3 length equals 13 residues. This chain's CDR3 is CSVATGIRYGYTF. DNA for the CDR3: TGCAGCGTTGCGACAGGTATTCGCTATGGCTACACCTTC.

This chain uses TRBV4-1 with TRBJ1-3; tentatively, D is TRBD1 (5 bases). This CDR3 has 15 residues. The germline V gene has CDR1 MGHRA and CDR2 YSYEKL. V was pared by 4 bases and J by 0 bases, with 10 bases between. The CDR3 sequence: CASSPADNSGNTIYF. The CDR3 bases are TGCGCCAGCAGCCCCGCGGACAACTCTGGAAACACCATATATTTT.

V gene TRBV23-1 combines with J gene TRBJ1-1; D unclear. TRBV23-1 is marked as an open reading frame, function uncertain. The CDR3 has 13 residues. Trimming pared 0 bases from V and 1 base from J, leaving 3 bases between. CDR3 sequence: CASSQSKNTEAFF. CDR3 nucleotide sequence: TGCGCCAGCAGTCAATCGAAGAACACTGAAGCTTTCTTT.

This chain joins TRBV5-4 and TRBJ1-2; no clear D. CDR3 length: 11 residues. Trimming cost V 0 bases and J 7 bases, with 4 bases left between them. The germline V gene encodes CDR1 SGHNT and CDR2 YYREEE (reference sequence). The CDR3 DNA reads as TGTGCCAGCAGCTTGGGGTTTGGCTACACCTTC. This codes for CASSLGFGYTF.

The chain uses TRBV19 and TRBJ2-7, with 8 bases lining up with TRBD2. Germline CDR1 and CDR2: LNHDA and SQIVND (reference sequence). The CDR3 is made up of 15 amino acids. J gave up 2 bases and V 5 bases, and 8 bases lay outside the gene matches. The CDR3, as DNA: TGTGCCAGTAGTGAGGTGACGGGGGGGACCTACGAGCAGTACTTC. The encoded protein is CASSEVTGGTYEQYF.

The chain couples TRBV7-3 to TRBJ2-5; D uncertain. Trimming took 1 base from V and 0 from J, leaving 6 bases between them. The CDR3 totals 14 residues. Germline V gives CDR1 SGHTA, CDR2 FQGTGA. The CDR3 spells CASSLSGNQETQYF. In DNA form, the CDR3 reads TGTGCCAGCAGCTTAAGCGGAAACCAAGAGACCCAGTACTTC. The variable domain in full, with the rest retrieved from reference TRBV7-3 and TRBJ2-5, is GAGVSQTPSNKVTEKGKYVELRCDPISGHTALYWYRQSLGQGPEFLIYFQGTGAADDSGLPNDRFFAVRPEGSVSTLKIQRTERGDSAVYLCASSLSGNQETQYFGPGTRLLVL.

The gene calls are TRBV13 and TRBJ2-1, with D possibly TRBD2 on 6 matching bases. The V end lost 1 base, the J end lost 5 bases, and 6 bases lay between the germline ends. This CDR3 has 13 residues. Germline CDR1 is PRHDT and CDR2 is FYEKMQ (reference sequence). This chain's CDR3 is CASSLAGDNEQFF. The DNA for the CDR3 is TGTGCCAGCAGCTTAGCGGGAGACAATGAGCAGTTCTTC.

V is TRBV7-9 and J is TRBJ2-7, with D maybe TRBD1 (6 bases). V lost 1 base and J lost 4, with 8 bases in between. The CDR3 spans 13 residues. Germline CDR1 is SEHNR and CDR2 is FQNEAQ (reference sequence). The CDR3 spells CASSLDRAYEQYF. The CDR3 bases are TGTGCCAGCAGCTTAGACAGGGCTTACGAGCAGTACTTC.

The V call is TRBV6-5, the J call TRBJ1-3, with D perhaps TRBD1 (6 bases). V was shortened by 7 bases and J by 0 bases, with 10 bases between the two germline ends. The CDR3 is 14 residues long. Germline V CDR1 and CDR2: MNHEY, SVGAGI. CDR3 in amino acids: CASKQGLSGNTIYF. The CDR3 DNA follows: TGTGCCAGCAAACAGGGTCTCTCTGGAAACACCATATATTTT.

This chain links TRBV19 with TRBJ2-2; 7 nucleotides align to TRBD2. Germline CDR1 LNHDA, CDR2 SQIVND (reference sequence). The CDR3 length is 15 residues. J was trimmed by 5 bases and V by 5 bases; bases with no gene match: 8. CDR3 sequence (DNA): TGTGCCAGTAGTCCAGCGGGGTTTTTTACCGGGGAGCTGTTTTTT. Encoded protein: CASSPAGFFTGELFF.

This clone was seen only once. J is TRBJ1-1 and V is TRBV5-4; D is ambiguous. The length of the CDR3 is 13 residues. Germline V gene lookup returns CDR1 SGHNT and CDR2 YYREEE (reference sequence). V dropped 2 bases and J dropped 1 base, with 6 bases sitting between them. The CDR3 DNA reads as TGTGCCAGCAGCTTTCGACAGAACACTGAAGCTTTCTTT. Amino acid sequence: CASSFRQNTEAFF.

V usage is TRBV5-1 and J usage is TRBJ2-1; D remains unclear. The V end lost 4 bases, the J end lost 7 bases, and 6 bases lay between the germline ends. CDR1 and CDR2 from the germline V gene are SGHRS and YFSETQ. The CDR3 length is 11 residues. DNA for the CDR3: TGCGCCAGCAGCGACCGTAATGAGCAGTTCTTC. Amino acid sequence: CASSDRNEQFF. Using reference TRBV5-1 and TRBJ2-1 for the parts outside the CDR3, the full variable domain is KAGVTQTPRYLIKTRGQQVTLSCSPISGHRSVSWYQQTPGQGLQFLFEYFSETQRNKGNFPGRFSGRQFSNSRSEMNVSTLELGDSALYLCASSDRNEQFFGPGTRLTVL.

This clone showed up just a few times. The J gene is TRBJ1-1, the V gene TRBV5-6; D remains unclear. CDR3 length: 12 residues. CDR1 is SGHDT, CDR2 YYEEEE, per germline. Deletions cut 1 base from V and 10 bases from J, with 11 bases between. The DNA of the CDR3 is TGTGCCAGCAGCTTGTCACGGGCCCCAGCTTTCTTT. Translation: CASSLSRAPAFF. The entire variable domain, with the rest obtained from reference TRBV5-6 and TRBJ1-1, is as follows: DAGVTQSPTHLIKTRGQQVTLRCSPKSGHDTVSWYQQALGQGPQFIFQYYEEEERQRGNFPDRFSGHQFPNYSSELNVNALLLGDSALYLCASSLSRAPAFFGQGTRLTVV.

This chain joins TRBV14 and TRBJ1-1; the D gene is possibly TRBD1 (5 bases). Germline V gives CDR1 SGHDN, CDR2 FVKESK. The CDR3 loop spans 13 amino acids. With 1 base removed from V and 9 bases from J, the gap between germline ends came to 12 bases. The CDR3 spells CASSQGIRGKAFF. As DNA, the CDR3 is TGTGCCAGCAGCCAAGGTATTCGGGGGAAAGCTTTCTTT.

The sample holds one count of this clone. The gene calls are TRBV27 and TRBJ1-1; a weak D match, TRBD1 (5 bases). Trimming removed 2 bases from V and 4 bases from J, with 11 bases in between. CDR1 is MNHEY, CDR2 SMNVEV, per germline (reference sequence). There are 14 residues in the CDR3. DNA of the CDR3: TGTGCCAGCAGTTTAAAGCGGGGCTCCACTGAAGCTTTCTTT. Amino acid sequence: CASSLKRGSTEAFF.

The chain links TRBV7-3 to TRBJ2-3, with TRBD2 matching over 7 bases. Germline V gene sequence: CDR1 SGHTA, CDR2 FQGTGA. The V and J ends lost 2 bases and 0 bases, in that order; junction bases with no gene match: 2. The CDR3 runs 15 residues. The CDR3 protein is CASSLAGVSTDTQYF. Written as DNA, the CDR3 is TGTGCCAGCAGCTTAGCGGGAGTGAGCACAGATACGCAGTATTTT.

CDR3 DNA sequence: TGCGCCAGCAGTGATAGCAACACAGATACGCAGTATTTT. Amino acid sequence: CASSDSNTDTQYF. J is TRBJ2-3 and V is TRBV10-1; D is undetermined. V dropped 3 bases and J dropped 2 bases, with 6 bases sitting between them. There are 13 residues in the CDR3. CDR1 is WNHNN, CDR2 SYGVQD, per germline (reference sequence).